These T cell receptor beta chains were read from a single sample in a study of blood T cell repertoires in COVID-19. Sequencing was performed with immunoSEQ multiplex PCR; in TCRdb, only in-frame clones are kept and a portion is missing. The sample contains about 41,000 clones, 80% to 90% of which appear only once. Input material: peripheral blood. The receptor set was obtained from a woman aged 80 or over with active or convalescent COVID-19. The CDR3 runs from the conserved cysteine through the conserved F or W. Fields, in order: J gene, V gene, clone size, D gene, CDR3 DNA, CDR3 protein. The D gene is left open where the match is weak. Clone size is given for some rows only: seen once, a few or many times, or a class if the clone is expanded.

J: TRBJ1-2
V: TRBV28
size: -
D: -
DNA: TGTGCCAGCACCAGGGACACCACCGGCTATGGCTACACCTTC
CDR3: CASTRDTTGYGYTF

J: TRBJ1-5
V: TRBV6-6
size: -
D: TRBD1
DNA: TGTGCCAATTCAGACAGGGCGAATCAGCCCCAGCATTTT
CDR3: CANSDRANQPQHF

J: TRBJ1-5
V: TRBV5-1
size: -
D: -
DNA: TGCGCCAGCAGCTTGGACAGTAATAGCAATCAGCCCCAGCATTTT
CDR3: CASSLDSNSNQPQHF

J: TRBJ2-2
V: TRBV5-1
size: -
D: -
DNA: TGCGCCAGCAGCTTGGTTACAGGGAACACCGGGGAGCTGTTTTTT
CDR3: CASSLVTGNTGELFF

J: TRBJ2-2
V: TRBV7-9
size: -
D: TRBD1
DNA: TGTGCCAGCAGCTCAGGGGGCGCGGCGAACACCGGGGAGCTGTTTTTT
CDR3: CASSSGGAANTGELFF

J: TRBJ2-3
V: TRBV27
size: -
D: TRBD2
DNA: TGTGCCAGCAGCCAAGCGTTCATATTAGCGGGAGGCCGGAGCACAGATACGCAGTATTTT
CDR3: CASSQAFILAGGRSTDTQYF

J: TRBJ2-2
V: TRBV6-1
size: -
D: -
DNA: TGTGCCAGCAGTGAACCTTGGAGGGGTACCGGGGAGCTGTTTTTT
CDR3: CASSEPWRGTGELFF

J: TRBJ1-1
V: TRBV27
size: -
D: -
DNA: TGTGCCAGCAGTTTAAGAACAGCGAACACTGAAGCTTTCTTT
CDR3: CASSLRTANTEAFF

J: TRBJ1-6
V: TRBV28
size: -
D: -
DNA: TGTGCCAGCAGCCTCCTTAATAATTCACCCCTCCACTTT
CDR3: CASSLLNNSPLHF

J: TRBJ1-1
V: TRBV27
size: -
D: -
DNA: TGTGCCAGCAGAACGCGGGGACGCTCAGGGTGGGAGGGCACTGAAGCTTTCTTT
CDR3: CASRTRGRSGWEGTEAFF

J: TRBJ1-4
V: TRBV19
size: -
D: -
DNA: TGTGCCAGTAGTCGTGGACAAACTCCAAATGAAAAACTGTTTTTT
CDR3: CASSRGQTPNEKLFF

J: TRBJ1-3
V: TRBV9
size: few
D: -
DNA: TGTGCCAGCAGCGACGGACACACCTCTGGAAACACCATATATTTT
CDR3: CASSDGHTSGNTIYF

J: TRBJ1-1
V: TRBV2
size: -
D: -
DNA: TGTGCCACACAGCAGGGCAACACTGAAGCTTTCTTT
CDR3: CATQQGNTEAFF